The rows below give T cell receptor beta chains drawn from one sample of a study of blood T cell repertoires in COVID-19. The assay was immunoSEQ multiplex PCR, and TCRdb's table has in-frame clones only and misses some. The data hold some 290,000 clones, with 75% to 90% observed a single time. Sample: peripheral blood. These receptors all come from a man aged 60 to 75 who had recovered from COVID-19. Each CDR3 is given with its conserved first and last residue. Each record gives: J gene, clone size, V gene, D gene, CDR3 DNA, CDR3 protein. D genes are given only for firm matches. Size tells how often a clone was seen (once, few, many) or the class of an expanded clone, and some rows leave it out.

>TRBJ1-1|.|TRBV3-1/TRBV3-2|.
TGTGCCAGCAGCCAGGTTACAGGAGCTAAGGCTGAAGCTTTCTTT
CASSQVTGAKAEAFF
>TRBJ1-5|.|TRBV30|.
TGTGCCTGGAGTCCAGGGGGCAATCAGCCCCAGCATTTT
CAWSPGGNQPQHF
>TRBJ2-7|once|TRBV10-1|TRBD1
TGCGCCAGCAGTGTACAGGGGACCTACGAGCAGTACTTC
CASSVQGTYEQYF
>TRBJ1-5|.|TRBV28|.
TGTGCCAGCAGTGGACGCCAGGGTTCGGGCAATCAGCCCCAGCATTTT
CASSGRQGSGNQPQHF
>TRBJ1-6|.|TRBV3-1/TRBV3-2|.
TGTGCCAGCAAAGAGCAGGGAGGTTCCGCAAATTCACCCCTCCACTTT
CASKEQGGSANSPLHF
>TRBJ2-4|.|TRBV4-1|TRBD2
TGCGCCAGCAGCCAAGTGGTGAGCGGGATAGCCAAAAACATTCAGTACTTC
CASSQVVSGIAKNIQYF
>TRBJ1-4|.|TRBV3-1/TRBV3-2|TRBD1
TGTGCCAGCAGCGACAGGGGCACTAATGAAAAACTGTTTTTT
CASSDRGTNEKLFF
>TRBJ2-2|.|TRBV5-4|TRBD1
TGTGCCAGCAGCTTGGGGTCAGGGGGCAAACACACCGGGGAGCTGTTTTTT
CASSLGSGGKHTGELFF
>TRBJ2-2|.|TRBV5-1|.
TGCGCCAGCAGCCAGGGACACCAGAACACCGGGGAGCTGTTTTTT
CASSQGHQNTGELFF
>TRBJ1-1|few|TRBV19|.
TGTGCCAGTCGACAGGAGAACACTGAAGCTTTCTTT
CASRQENTEAFF
>TRBJ2-3|.|TRBV5-4|.
TGTGCCAGCAGCTTTGGGCGGGGAAGCACAGATACGCAGTATTTT
CASSFGRGSTDTQYF
>TRBJ2-1|.|TRBV19|TRBD2
TGTGCCAGTAGTCAGGTCCCTAGCGGGGCAACCTACAATGAGCAGTTCTTC
CASSQVPSGATYNEQFF
>TRBJ1-4|.|TRBV7-8|.
TGTGCCAGCAGCGCCACACAGTATAAATCTGAAAAACTGTTTTTT
CASSATQYKSEKLFF